This T cell receptor beta chain is drawn from a study of blood T cells in healthy people across ages (dated by TCRdb to 2014 to 2015). As for the study more broadly: Template switching captured roughly one uniquely barcoded TCR beta cDNA molecule per two T cells in model experiments. Age-related changes in TCR beta repertoire diversity were measured in the study by deep sequencing normalized with unique cDNA molecular identifiers. Using the same blood draw, the study looked at two additional independent replicas of 1 million unique cDNA reads for two donors, one aged 18 to 29 and the other aged 80 or older. The donors were divided into four age groups: young (average approximately 17 years), middle-aged (over 35), aged (roughly 66) and long-lived (more than 75). To avoid experimental bias, donors of different ages were randomly spread across the sequencing lanes.

Overall study results and their limits: Observed TCR beta diversity per million T cells fell roughly linearly with age, and a significant reduction was already apparent by age approximately 40. Compared with the aged group, the long-lived group had more naive CD4+ T cells, fewer expanded clones and increased TCR diversity, suggesting age selection. A strong correlation was found between observed TCR beta diversity and the percentage of naive T cells measured by flow cytometry. Estimates of total diversity from one million sequenced T cells were regarded as lower bounds and underestimates. Donor CMV infection status was unknown, potentially confounding age-related changes in expanded clonotypes. Since profiling was done on bulk unsorted PBMCs, naive and antigen-experienced compartments could not be conclusively compared.

Turning to this clonotype: Its antigen is not yet known. The input lacks base qualities; no much larger clone sits a single base away.

Trimming takes 1 base from V and 5 bases from J, and the germline ends sit 20 bases apart. The germline V gene provides CDR1 LGHNA and CDR2 YNFKEQ. Taken from cysteine to phenylalanine, the CDR3 has 17 residues. Only CDR3 DNA remains: 51 bases, in frame from the first base. Libraries were built with 5' RACE. Sequencing relied on an Illumina HiSeq 2500. A second PCR of roughly 7 to 11 cycles was performed with a sample-barcoded 5' primer and a J-beta primer mix. A unique molecular identifier was introduced onto each TCR beta cDNA molecule by a template-switch 5' adaptor carrying 12 random nucleotides. Each sample yielded at least 2.5 million CDR3-containing paired-end reads. First-strand cDNA was synthesized from all RNA with the Mint cDNA synthesis kit, primed by a TRBC-specific oligonucleotide. All cDNA was treated with uracil-DNA glycosylase and then went through a first 18-cycle PCR with the universal primers M1SS and BC2_uni_R. Per the authors' processing: Each sample was normalized by randomly selecting 1 million high-quality reads, each carrying a distinct molecular identifier. Reads with shared molecular identifiers were discarded instead of being binned into consensus sequences. MiTCR, run with a Q25 quality threshold and the strictest error-elimination algorithm, handled CDR3 identification, clonotype clustering and error correction. A nonparametric unseen species model with Euler transformation was used to estimate a lower bound on total TCR beta diversity. TCRdb reanalyzed the raw reads on its own, using fastp at Q25 for trimming and MiXCR for clone calling, and kept in-frame beta chains. CDR3 protein duplicates are merged, each entry listing the most common genes and DNA. The V and J calls were not made by the authors but by TCRdb's processing. The sample table records about 640,000 distinct CDR3 sequences; 58% of these occur just once. The ten top clones hold around 37% of the sample.

The approximately 41 donors, aged roughly 6 to 95 years, were systemically healthy Caucasian individuals from Russia. Ten milliliters of peripheral blood were drawn from each donor into EDTA-treated Vacutainer tubes. Ficoll-Paque density-gradient centrifugation was used to isolate PBMCs, with at least 6.5 million per sample. Trizol reagent was used to extract total RNA from PBMCs, with at least 5 micrograms per sample. Naive CD45RAhigh/CD27high T cell percentages were measured by flow cytometry on a PBMC aliquot from every donor. The origin of this receptor is a man in his fifties or sixties in good health. Sequenced: blood. The chain couples TRBV4-2 to TRBJ2-5; matching of 6 bases hints at TRBD1 as the D gene. For the CDR3, the sequence is CASSQVNRGLQGETQYF. The sequenced DNA is TGTGCCAGCAGCCAAGTTAATCGGGGCCTTCAGGGGGAGACCCAGTACTTC.